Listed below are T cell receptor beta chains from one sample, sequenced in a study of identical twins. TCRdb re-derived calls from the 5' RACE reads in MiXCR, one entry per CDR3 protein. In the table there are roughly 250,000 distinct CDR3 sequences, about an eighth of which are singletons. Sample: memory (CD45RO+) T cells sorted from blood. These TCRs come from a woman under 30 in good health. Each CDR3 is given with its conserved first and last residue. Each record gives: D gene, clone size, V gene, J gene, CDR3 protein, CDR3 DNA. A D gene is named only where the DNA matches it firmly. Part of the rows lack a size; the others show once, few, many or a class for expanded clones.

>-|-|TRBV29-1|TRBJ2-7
CSVVRADSSYEQYF
TGCAGCGTTGTTAGGGCCGACAGCTCCTACGAGCAGTACTTC
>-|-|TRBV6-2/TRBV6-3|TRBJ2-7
CASSYLLLETTYEQYF
TGTGCCAGCAGTTACCTACTACTAGAAACAACCTACGAGCAGTACTTC
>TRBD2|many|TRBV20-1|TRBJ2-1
CSATGASGNTGEQFF
TGCAGTGCCACGGGAGCTAGCGGGAACACGGGAGAGCAGTTCTTC
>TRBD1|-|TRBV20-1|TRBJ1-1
CSASDAGQGGPEAFF
TGCAGTGCTAGTGACGCGGGACAGGGAGGGCCTGAAGCTTTCTTT
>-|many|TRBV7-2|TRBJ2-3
CASSFGGGGTDTQYF
TGTGCCAGCAGCTTCGGGGGAGGAGGGACAGATACGCAGTATTTT
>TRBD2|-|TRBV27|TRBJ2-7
CASRRGAAVQSYEQYF
TGTGCCAGCAGGCGGGGGGCGGCAGTTCAATCCTACGAGCAGTACTTC
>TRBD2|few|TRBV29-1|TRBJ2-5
CSVVTLTSGSSLTQYF
TGCAGCGTTGTTACATTAACTAGCGGGAGTAGTTTGACCCAGTACTTC
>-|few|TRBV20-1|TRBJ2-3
CSARGKSGLTDTQYF
TGCAGTGCTAGAGGGAAGAGCGGACTCACAGATACGCAGTATTTT
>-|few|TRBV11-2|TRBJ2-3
CASSGGSSLAATDTQYF
TGTGCCAGCAGCGGAGGGAGCTCCCTAGCTGCAACAGATACGCAGTATTTT
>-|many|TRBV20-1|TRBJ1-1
CSAYGHLGGTEAFF
TGCAGTGCCTATGGACACCTTGGCGGCACTGAAGCTTTCTTT
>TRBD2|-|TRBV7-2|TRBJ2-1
CASSSSGGTEQFF
TGTGCCAGCAGCTCTAGCGGGGGTACTGAGCAGTTCTTC
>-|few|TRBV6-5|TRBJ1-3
CASSFSPALTLSGNTIYF
TGTGCCAGCAGTTTTTCCCCCGCCCTGACCCTCTCTGGAAACACCATATATTTT
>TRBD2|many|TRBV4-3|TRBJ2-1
CASSRGLAGDNEQFF
TGCGCCAGCAGCCGGGGACTAGCGGGAGACAATGAGCAGTTCTTC
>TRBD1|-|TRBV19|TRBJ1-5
CASSDRGYSNQPQHF
TGTGCCAGTAGCGACAGGGGCTATAGCAATCAGCCCCAGCATTTT
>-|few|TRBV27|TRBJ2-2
CASRPRGRTGELFF
TGTGCCAGCAGGCCCCGGGGTCGGACCGGGGAGCTGTTTTTT
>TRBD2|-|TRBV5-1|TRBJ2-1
CASSFSGTSGTGEQFF
TGCGCCAGCAGCTTCTCCGGGACTAGCGGGACCGGTGAGCAGTTCTTC
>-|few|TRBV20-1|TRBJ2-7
CSAISPSWQYF
TGCAGTGCTATCTCGCCTAGCTGGCAGTACTTC
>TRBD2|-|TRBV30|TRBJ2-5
CAWRAGGSETQYF
TGTGCCTGGAGAGCGGGAGGATCAGAGACCCAGTACTTC
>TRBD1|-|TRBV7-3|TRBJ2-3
CASSLTGTGGADTQYF
TGTGCCAGCAGTCTAACCGGGACAGGGGGCGCAGATACGCAGTATTTT
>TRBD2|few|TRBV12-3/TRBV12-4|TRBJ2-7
CASRNQREGRYEQYF
TGTGCCAGCAGGAACCAGCGGGAGGGCCGATACGAGCAGTACTTC
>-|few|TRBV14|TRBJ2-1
CASSQGLQRWVNEQFF
TGTGCCAGCAGCCAAGGATTACAGCGGTGGGTCAATGAGCAGTTCTTC
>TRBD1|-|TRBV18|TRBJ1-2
CASSPAGQGDYGYTF
TGTGCCAGCTCACCCGCGGGACAGGGGGACTATGGCTACACCTTC
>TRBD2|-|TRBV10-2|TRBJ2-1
CASSESMTGLAGRVYNEQFF
TGCGCCAGCAGTGAGTCGATGACCGGACTAGCGGGCCGGGTTTACAATGAGCAGTTCTTC
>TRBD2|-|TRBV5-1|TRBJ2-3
CASSLSSGRGADTQYF
TGCGCCAGCAGCTTGTCCAGCGGGAGAGGCGCAGATACGCAGTATTTT
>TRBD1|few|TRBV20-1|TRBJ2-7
CSATSGQGASYEQYF
TGCAGTGCTACATCCGGACAGGGGGCCTCCTACGAGCAGTACTTC
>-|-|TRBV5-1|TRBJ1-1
CASSSPLTVNTEAFF
TGCGCCAGCAGCTCCCCCCTAACAGTGAACACTGAAGCTTTCTTT
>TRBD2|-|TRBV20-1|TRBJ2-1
CSARRGGPYNEQFF
TGCAGTGCTAGACGCGGGGGACCATACAATGAGCAGTTCTTC
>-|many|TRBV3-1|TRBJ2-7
CASSQGQGRGEQYF
TGTGCCAGCAGCCAAGGGCAGGGAAGAGGTGAGCAGTACTTC
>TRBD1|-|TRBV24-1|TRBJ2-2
CATSEGTGGESGELFF
TGTGCCACCAGTGAAGGGACAGGGGGGGAGAGCGGGGAGCTGTTTTTT
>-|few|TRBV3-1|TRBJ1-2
CASSPHDFRGGYTF
TGTGCCAGCAGCCCTCATGACTTTAGGGGTGGCTACACCTTC
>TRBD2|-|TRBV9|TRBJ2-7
CASSGTSSYEQYF
TGTGCCAGCAGTGGGACTAGTTCGTACGAGCAGTACTTC
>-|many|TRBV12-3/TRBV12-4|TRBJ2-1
CASSFKGAYNEQFF
TGTGCCAGCAGTTTCAAGGGGGCCTACAATGAGCAGTTCTTC
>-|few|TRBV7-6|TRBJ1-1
CASSPTGGANTEAFF
TGTGCCAGCAGCCCGACGGGGGGGGCGAACACTGAAGCTTTCTTT
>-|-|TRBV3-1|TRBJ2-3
CASSRAEGAQYF
TGTGCCAGCAGCCGAGCCGAGGGGGCGCAGTATTTT
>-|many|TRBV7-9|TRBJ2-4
CASSLAGRNIQYF
TGTGCCAGCAGCTTAGCTGGCAGAAACATTCAGTACTTC
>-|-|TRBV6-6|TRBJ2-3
CASSFTYTQYF
TGTGCCAGCAGTTTCACATATACGCAGTATTTT
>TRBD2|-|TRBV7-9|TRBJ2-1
CASTRTSGYNEQFF
TGTGCCAGCACCCGGACTAGCGGTTACAATGAGCAGTTCTTC
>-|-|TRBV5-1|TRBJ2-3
CASRGLDTSTDTQYF
TGCGCCAGCCGCGGGCTGGACACCTCCACAGATACGCAGTATTTT
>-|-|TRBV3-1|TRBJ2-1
CASSQEYGGGANYNEQFF
TGTGCCTCCAGCCAAGAATATGGTGGGGGGGCCAATTACAATGAGCAGTTCTTC
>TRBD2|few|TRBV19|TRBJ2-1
CASSLRGGGYNEQFF
TGTGCCAGTAGTCTCCGGGGGGGCGGGTACAATGAGCAGTTCTTC
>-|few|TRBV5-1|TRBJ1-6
CASSLRVMETPLHF
TGCGCCAGCAGCTTAAGGGTTATGGAAACACCCCTCCACTTT
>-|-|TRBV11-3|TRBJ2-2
CASRRGTDTGELFF
TGTGCCAGCAGGAGGGGGACCGACACCGGGGAGCTGTTTTTT
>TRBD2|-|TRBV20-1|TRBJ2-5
CSASPGGGRQTQYF
TGCAGTGCTAGTCCGGGAGGGGGGAGACAGACCCAGTACTTC
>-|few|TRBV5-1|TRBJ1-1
CASRLVVANTEAFF
TGCGCCAGCAGGCTGGTAGTCGCGAACACTGAAGCTTTCTTT
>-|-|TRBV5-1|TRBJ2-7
CASSLQGGGYEQYF
TGCGCCAGCAGCCTGCAAGGGGGAGGGTACGAGCAGTACTTC
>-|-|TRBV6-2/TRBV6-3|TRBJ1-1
CASSSEVNTEAFF
TGTGCCAGCAGCTCGGAAGTGAACACTGAAGCTTTCTTT
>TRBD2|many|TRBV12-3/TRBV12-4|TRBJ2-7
CASSPIGREGSYEQYF
TGTGCCAGCAGTCCGATAGGGCGGGAGGGCTCCTACGAGCAGTACTTC
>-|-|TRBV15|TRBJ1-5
CATSWQQGNQPQHF
TGTGCCACCAGCTGGCAACAGGGTAATCAGCCCCAGCATTTT
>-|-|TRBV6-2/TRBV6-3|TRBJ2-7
CAAGTLSYEQYF
TGTGCCGCCGGGACACTGTCCTACGAGCAGTACTTC
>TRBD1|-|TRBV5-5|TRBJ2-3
CASSSRTGLRADTQYF
TGTGCCAGCAGCTCCCGGACAGGGCTTCGTGCAGATACGCAGTATTTT
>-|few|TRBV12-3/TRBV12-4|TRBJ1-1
CASNGVNTEAFF
TGTGCCAGCAACGGGGTGAACACTGAAGCTTTCTTT
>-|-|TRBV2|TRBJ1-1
CASSDLPGTEAFF
TGTGCCAGCAGTGACCTACCGGGCACTGAAGCTTTCTTT
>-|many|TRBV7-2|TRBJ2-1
CASSFLFSGNEQFF
TGTGCCAGCAGCTTTCTTTTCTCGGGCAATGAGCAGTTCTTC